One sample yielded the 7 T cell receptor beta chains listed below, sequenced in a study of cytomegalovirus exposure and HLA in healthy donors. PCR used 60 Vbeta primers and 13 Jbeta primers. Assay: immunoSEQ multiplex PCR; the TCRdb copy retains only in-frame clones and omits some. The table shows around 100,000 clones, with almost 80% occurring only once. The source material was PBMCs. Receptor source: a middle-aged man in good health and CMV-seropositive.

The CDR3 loop is CASSASIGGGRYEQYF. The CDR3 bases are TGTGCCAGCTCAGCGAGCATCGGGGGAGGTAGATACGAGCAGTACTTC. The chain uses TRBV18 and TRBJ2-7, with D possibly being TRBD2 (6 bases). The CDR3 has 16 residues. Trimming cost V 5 bases and J 4 bases, with 21 bases left between them. Per germline, CDR1 KGHSH and CDR2 LQKENI.

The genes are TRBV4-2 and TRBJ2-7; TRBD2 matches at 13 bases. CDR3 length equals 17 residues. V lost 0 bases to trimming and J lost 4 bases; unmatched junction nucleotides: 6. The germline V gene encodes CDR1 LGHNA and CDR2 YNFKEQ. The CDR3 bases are TGTGCCAGCAGCCAAGAAGGACTAGCGGGAGATATGTACGAGCAGTACTTC. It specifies CASSQEGLAGDMYEQYF.

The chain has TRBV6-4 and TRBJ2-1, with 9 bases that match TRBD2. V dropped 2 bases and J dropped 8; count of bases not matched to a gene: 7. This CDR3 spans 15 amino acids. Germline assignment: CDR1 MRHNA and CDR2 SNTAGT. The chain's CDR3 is CASSDRAGGGDEQFF. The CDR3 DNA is TGTGCCAGCAGTGACCGGGCGGGAGGGGGCGATGAGCAGTTCTTC.

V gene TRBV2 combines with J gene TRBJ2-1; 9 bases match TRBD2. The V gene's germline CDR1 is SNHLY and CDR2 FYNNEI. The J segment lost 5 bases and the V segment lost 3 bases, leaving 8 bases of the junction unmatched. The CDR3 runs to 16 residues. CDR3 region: CASSDRGLAGNNEQFF. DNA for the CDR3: TGTGCCAGCAGTGACCGAGGGCTAGCGGGAAACAATGAGCAGTTCTTC.

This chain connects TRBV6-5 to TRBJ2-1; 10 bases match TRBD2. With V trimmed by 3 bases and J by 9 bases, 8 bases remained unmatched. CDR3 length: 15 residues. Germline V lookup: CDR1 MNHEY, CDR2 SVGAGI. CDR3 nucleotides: TGTGCCAGCAGTTATTTGGCTAGCGGGAGCGGTGAGCAGTTCTTC. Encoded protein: CASSYLASGSGEQFF.

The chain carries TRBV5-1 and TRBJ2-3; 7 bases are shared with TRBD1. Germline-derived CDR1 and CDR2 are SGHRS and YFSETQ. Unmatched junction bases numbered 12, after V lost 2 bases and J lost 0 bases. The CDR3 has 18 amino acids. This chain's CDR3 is CASSFNNVGGPSTDTQYF. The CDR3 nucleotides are TGCGCCAGCAGCTTCAACAACGTAGGGGGCCCTAGCACAGATACGCAGTATTTT.

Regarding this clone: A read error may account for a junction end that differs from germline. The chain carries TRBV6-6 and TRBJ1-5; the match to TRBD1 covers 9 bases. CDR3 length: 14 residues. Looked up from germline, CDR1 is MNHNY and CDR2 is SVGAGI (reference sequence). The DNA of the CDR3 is TGTGCCAACAGTCGGGACAGGGACGATCAGCCCCAGCATTTT. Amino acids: CANSRDRDDQPQHF.